This TCR beta chain is drawn from a study of identical twins. Findings and limits, study-wide: Interpretation of the results relied on cross-sectional statistical analysis and not on following the same donors. Insertions were fewer in abundant cord blood beta clonotypes, whereas memory repertoires showed none of this pattern.

This CDR3 has 13 amino acids. Deletions cut 4 bases from V and 0 bases from J, with 7 bases between. CDR1 SGHAT and CDR2 FQNNGV come from the germline V gene. Via MiXCR, TCRdb re-called the 5' RACE reads, giving one row per CDR3 protein. Of approximately 700,000 distinct CDR3 sequences listed, around a sixth were seen once; the top ten hold over 10%. This clonotype has only a few counts. Its matching antigen is unknown. This sample also appeared in a second study, on T cells expressing NK-cell markers. That work states: Each TCR beta repertoire originated in sorted T cells that were CD3+CD56+NKG2C+, CD3+CD56+NKG2C- or CD3+CD56-NKG2C+. A few of the donors also had these clonotypes leading their CD3+CD56-NKG2C+ fraction.

The material sequenced was PBMCs. V gene TRBV11-2 combines with J gene TRBJ2-7; D is ambiguous. The clonotype was recovered from a woman aged 18 to 35 in good health. In DNA, the CDR3 is TGTGCCAGCAGCTCCCCGGTCTCCTACGAGCAGTACTTC. Amino acid sequence: CASSSPVSYEQYF.